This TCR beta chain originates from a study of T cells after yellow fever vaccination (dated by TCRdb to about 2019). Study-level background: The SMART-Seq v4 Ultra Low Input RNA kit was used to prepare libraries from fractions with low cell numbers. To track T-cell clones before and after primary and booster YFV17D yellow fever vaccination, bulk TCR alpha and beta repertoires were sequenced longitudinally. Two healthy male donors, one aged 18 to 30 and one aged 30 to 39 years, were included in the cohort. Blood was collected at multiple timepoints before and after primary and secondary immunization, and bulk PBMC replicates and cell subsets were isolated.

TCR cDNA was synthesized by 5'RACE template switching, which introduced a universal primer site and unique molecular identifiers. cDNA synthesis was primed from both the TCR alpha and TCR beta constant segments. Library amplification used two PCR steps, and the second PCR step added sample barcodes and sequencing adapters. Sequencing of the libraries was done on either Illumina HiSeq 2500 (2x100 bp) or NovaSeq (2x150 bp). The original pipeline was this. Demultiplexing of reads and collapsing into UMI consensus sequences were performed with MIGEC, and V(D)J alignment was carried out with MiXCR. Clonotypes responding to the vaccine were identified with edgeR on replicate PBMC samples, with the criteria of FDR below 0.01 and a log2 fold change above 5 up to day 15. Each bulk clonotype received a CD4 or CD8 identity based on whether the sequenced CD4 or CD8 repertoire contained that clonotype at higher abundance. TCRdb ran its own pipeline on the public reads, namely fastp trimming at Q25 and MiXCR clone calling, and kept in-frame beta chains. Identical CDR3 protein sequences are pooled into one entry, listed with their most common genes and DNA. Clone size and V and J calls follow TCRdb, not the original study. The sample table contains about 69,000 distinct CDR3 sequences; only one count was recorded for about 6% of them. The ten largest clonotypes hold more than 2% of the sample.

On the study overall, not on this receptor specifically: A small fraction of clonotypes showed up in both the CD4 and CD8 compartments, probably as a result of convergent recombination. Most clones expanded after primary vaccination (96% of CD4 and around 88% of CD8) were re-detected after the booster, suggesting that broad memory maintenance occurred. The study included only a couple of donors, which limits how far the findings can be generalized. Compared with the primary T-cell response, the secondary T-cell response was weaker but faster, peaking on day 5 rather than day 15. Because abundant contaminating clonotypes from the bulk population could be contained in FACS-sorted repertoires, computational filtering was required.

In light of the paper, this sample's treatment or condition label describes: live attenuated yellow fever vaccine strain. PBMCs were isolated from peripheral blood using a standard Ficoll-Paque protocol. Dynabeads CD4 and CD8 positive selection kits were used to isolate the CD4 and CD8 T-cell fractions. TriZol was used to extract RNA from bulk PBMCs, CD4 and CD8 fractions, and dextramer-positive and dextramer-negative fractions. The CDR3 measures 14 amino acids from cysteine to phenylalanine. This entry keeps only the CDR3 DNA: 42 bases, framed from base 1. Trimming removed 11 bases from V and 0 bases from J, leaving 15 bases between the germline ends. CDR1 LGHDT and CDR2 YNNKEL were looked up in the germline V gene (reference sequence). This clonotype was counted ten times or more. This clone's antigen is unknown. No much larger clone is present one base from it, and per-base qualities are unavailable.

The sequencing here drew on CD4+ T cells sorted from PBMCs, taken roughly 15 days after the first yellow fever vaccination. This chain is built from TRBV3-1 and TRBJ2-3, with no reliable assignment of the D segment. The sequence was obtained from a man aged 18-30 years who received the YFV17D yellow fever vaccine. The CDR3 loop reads CAASLSGSTDTQYF. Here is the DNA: TGTGCCGCCTCCCTGTCGGGCAGCACAGATACGCAGTATTTT.